This T cell receptor (beta chain) was captured in a study of OX40 agonist ivuxolimab in advanced cancers. Across the whole study: The study gave patients intravenous ivuxolimab at 0.01 to 10 mg/kg every 2 weeks.

Repertoires were generated with immunoSEQ multiplex PCR, while TCRdb's copy carries only in-frame clones and drops some. The top ten clones hold 11% of a sample with tens of thousands of clones, around 84% of them seen once. No patient had autoimmune disease or received systemic immunosuppression. The CDR3 covers 15 residues. Trimming at V came to 6 bases and at J to 2 bases, leaving 4 bases not matched to a gene. The V gene's germline CDR1 is ENHRY and CDR2 SYGVKD. The clonotype was recovered from an adult with an advanced solid tumor such as melanoma, head and neck, liver or kidney cancer. Sequenced material: CD4+ or CD8+ T cells sorted from blood, taken in a trial of the OX40 agonist ivuxolimab. The rearrangement links TRBV10-3 to TRBJ1-3, with TRBD1 matching 10 bases. In nucleotides, the CDR3 is TGTGCCATCAGGATAGGACAGGGGGCTGGAAACACCATATATTTT. Protein sequence: CAIRIGQGAGNTIYF.